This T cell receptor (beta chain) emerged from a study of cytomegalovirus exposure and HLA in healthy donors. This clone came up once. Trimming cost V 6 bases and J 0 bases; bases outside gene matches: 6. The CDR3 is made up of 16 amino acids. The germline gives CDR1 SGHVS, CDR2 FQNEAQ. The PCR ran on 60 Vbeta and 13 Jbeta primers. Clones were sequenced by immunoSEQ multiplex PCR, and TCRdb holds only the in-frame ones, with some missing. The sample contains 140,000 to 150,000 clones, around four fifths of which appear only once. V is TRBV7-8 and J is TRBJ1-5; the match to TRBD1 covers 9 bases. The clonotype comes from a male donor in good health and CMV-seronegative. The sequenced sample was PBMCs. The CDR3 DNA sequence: TGTGCCAGCAGGCCCGGGACAGGGTATAGCAATCAGCCCCAGCATTTT. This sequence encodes CASRPGTGYSNQPQHF.